A selection of T cell receptor beta chains follows, all from one sample in a study of cytomegalovirus exposure and HLA in healthy donors. The method was immunoSEQ multiplex PCR; TCRdb's version includes in-frame clones alone and lacks a portion of them. Among over 150,000 clones listed, about 75% were seen once. Material: PBMCs. These TCRs come from a male donor in good health and CMV-seronegative. The CDR3 runs from the conserved cysteine through the conserved F or W. The D gene is left open where the match is weak. Part of the rows lack a size; the others show once, few, many or a class for expanded clones.

clone size: few; V gene: TRBV7-2; D gene: TRBD1; J gene: TRBJ1-1; CDR3 protein: CASSFDRVAEAFF; CDR3 DNA: TGTGCCAGCAGTTTTGACAGGGTCGCTGAAGCTTTCTTT
clone size: few; V gene: TRBV5-4; D gene: TRBD2; J gene: TRBJ2-7; CDR3 protein: CASSLRLAGGLVEQYF; CDR3 DNA: TGTGCCAGCAGCTTACGACTAGCGGGGGGGCTTGTCGAGCAGTACTTC
clone size: -; V gene: TRBV7-9; D gene: TRBD2; J gene: TRBJ2-2; CDR3 protein: CASSPLAGSNTGELFF; CDR3 DNA: TGTGCCAGCAGCCCCCTAGCGGGGTCGAACACCGGGGAGCTGTTTTTT
clone size: -; V gene: TRBV7-6; D gene: -; J gene: TRBJ1-1; CDR3 protein: CASSPFPDTEAFF; CDR3 DNA: TGTGCCAGCAGCCCTTTCCCCGACACTGAAGCTTTCTTT
clone size: -; V gene: TRBV5-1; D gene: -; J gene: TRBJ2-4; CDR3 protein: CASSLGGANIQYF; CDR3 DNA: TGCGCCAGCAGCTTGGGTGGGGCAAACATTCAGTACTTC
clone size: -; V gene: TRBV4-1; D gene: TRBD1; J gene: TRBJ1-5; CDR3 protein: CASSQALGQAGYSNQPQHF; CDR3 DNA: TGCGCCAGCAGCCAAGCCCTGGGACAGGCAGGTTATAGCAATCAGCCCCAGCATTTT
clone size: -; V gene: TRBV7-9; D gene: TRBD2; J gene: TRBJ2-7; CDR3 protein: CSSSLALAGRDEQYF; CDR3 DNA: TGTTCCAGCAGCTTAGCCCTAGCGGGAAGAGACGAGCAGTACTTC
clone size: few; V gene: TRBV5-4; D gene: -; J gene: TRBJ2-7; CDR3 protein: CASSLLGGLGGGASSEQYF; CDR3 DNA: TGTGCCAGCAGCTTGCTGGGGGGCCTCGGTGGGGGGGCCTCTAGCGAGCAGTACTTC
clone size: once; V gene: TRBV7-2; D gene: -; J gene: TRBJ2-5; CDR3 protein: CASSLVAGQGETQYF; CDR3 DNA: TGTGCCAGCAGCTTAGTGGCAGGGCAGGGAGAGACCCAGTACTTC
clone size: -; V gene: TRBV27; D gene: TRBD1; J gene: TRBJ2-3; CDR3 protein: CASSFGTGTDTQYF; CDR3 DNA: TGTGCCAGCAGTTTCGGGACAGGGACAGATACGCAGTATTTT
clone size: -; V gene: TRBV5-1; D gene: -; J gene: TRBJ2-1; CDR3 protein: CASSWAGYEQFF; CDR3 DNA: TGCGCCAGCAGCTGGGCAGGCTATGAGCAGTTCTTC
clone size: -; V gene: TRBV11-2; D gene: TRBD1; J gene: TRBJ2-1; CDR3 protein: CASSLGGGTGRGEQFF; CDR3 DNA: TGTGCCAGCAGCTTAGGGGGCGGGACAGGGAGGGGTGAGCAGTTCTTC
clone size: -; V gene: TRBV5-1; D gene: TRBD2; J gene: TRBJ2-7; CDR3 protein: CASSREASGLYEQYF; CDR3 DNA: TGCGCCAGCAGCCGCGAGGCTAGCGGCCTTTACGAGCAGTACTTC
clone size: -; V gene: TRBV28; D gene: TRBD2; J gene: TRBJ2-7; CDR3 protein: CASSLSTSGLYEQYF; CDR3 DNA: TGTGCCAGCAGTTTGTCCACTAGCGGACTGTACGAGCAGTACTTC
clone size: -; V gene: TRBV25-1; D gene: TRBD1; J gene: TRBJ2-3; CDR3 protein: CASRGSPGQGSHTQYF; CDR3 DNA: TGTGCCAGCCGAGGAAGCCCGGGACAGGGCTCACATACGCAGTATTTT
clone size: few; V gene: TRBV7-9; D gene: TRBD1; J gene: TRBJ1-4; CDR3 protein: CASSLVGQGNEKLFF; CDR3 DNA: TGTGCCAGCAGCTTAGTGGGACAGGGTAATGAAAAACTGTTTTTT
clone size: -; V gene: TRBV7-6; D gene: TRBD2; J gene: TRBJ2-7; CDR3 protein: CASSPLLAAHNEQYF; CDR3 DNA: TGTGCCAGCAGCCCCCTACTAGCGGCCCACAACGAGCAGTACTTC
clone size: -; V gene: TRBV28; D gene: TRBD1; J gene: TRBJ2-7; CDR3 protein: CASRTGTGTYEQYF; CDR3 DNA: TGTGCCAGCAGAACCGGGACAGGGACCTACGAGCAGTACTTC
clone size: once; V gene: TRBV5-1; D gene: TRBD1; J gene: TRBJ2-1; CDR3 protein: CASSPGTGDNEQFF; CDR3 DNA: TGCGCCAGCAGCCCGGGGACAGGGGACAATGAGCAGTTCTTC
clone size: -; V gene: TRBV7-9; D gene: -; J gene: TRBJ1-1; CDR3 protein: CASSDDRFQAFF; CDR3 DNA: TGTGCCAGCAGCGACGACAGGTTTCAAGCTTTCTTT
clone size: -; V gene: TRBV9; D gene: -; J gene: TRBJ2-2; CDR3 protein: CASSVLSAGELFF; CDR3 DNA: TGTGCCAGCAGCGTACTATCGGCCGGGGAGCTGTTTTTT
clone size: -; V gene: TRBV6-1; D gene: TRBD1; J gene: TRBJ1-2; CDR3 protein: CASTRDRGAGGYTF; CDR3 DNA: TGTGCCAGCACCCGGGACAGGGGGGCAGGGGGCTACACCTTC
clone size: few; V gene: TRBV6-5; D gene: TRBD1; J gene: TRBJ1-2; CDR3 protein: CASSYLQGVKAGYTF; CDR3 DNA: TGTGCCAGCAGTTACCTACAGGGGGTCAAGGCCGGCTACACCTTC
clone size: -; V gene: TRBV6-5; D gene: TRBD1; J gene: TRBJ2-7; CDR3 protein: CASSYGQVYEQYF; CDR3 DNA: TGTGCCAGCAGTTATGGACAGGTCTACGAGCAGTACTTC
clone size: once; V gene: TRBV7-2; D gene: TRBD2; J gene: TRBJ2-2; CDR3 protein: CASIETSGAGELFF; CDR3 DNA: TGTGCCAGCATCGAGACCAGCGGGGCCGGGGAGCTGTTTTTT
clone size: -; V gene: TRBV14; D gene: TRBD2; J gene: TRBJ2-1; CDR3 protein: CASSHTSGGMDEQFF; CDR3 DNA: TGTGCCAGCAGCCATACCAGCGGGGGGATGGATGAGCAGTTCTTC
clone size: few; V gene: TRBV9; D gene: -; J gene: TRBJ2-2; CDR3 protein: CASSGLGEPNTGELFF; CDR3 DNA: TGTGCCAGCAGCGGGCTAGGAGAACCGAACACCGGGGAGCTGTTTTTT
clone size: -; V gene: TRBV7-8; D gene: -; J gene: TRBJ2-2; CDR3 protein: CASSLGQAHTGELFF; CDR3 DNA: TGTGCCAGCAGCTTAGGGCAGGCTCACACCGGGGAGCTGTTTTTT
clone size: -; V gene: TRBV6-5; D gene: -; J gene: TRBJ1-2; CDR3 protein: CASRKIANYGYTF; CDR3 DNA: TGTGCCAGCAGAAAAATCGCGAACTATGGCTACACCTTC
clone size: -; V gene: TRBV27; D gene: -; J gene: TRBJ2-7; CDR3 protein: CASSSGLPSSREQYF; CDR3 DNA: TGTGCCAGCAGTTCGGGACTGCCATCTAGTAGGGAGCAGTACTTC
clone size: -; V gene: TRBV9; D gene: TRBD1; J gene: TRBJ1-2; CDR3 protein: CASQTGAAQGGYTF; CDR3 DNA: TGTGCCAGTCAGACAGGGGCTGCACAAGGGGGCTACACCTTC
clone size: many; V gene: TRBV2; D gene: -; J gene: TRBJ1-4; CDR3 protein: CASQSQAGEKLFF; CDR3 DNA: TGTGCCAGCCAGTCTCAGGCGGGTGAAAAACTGTTTTTT
clone size: -; V gene: TRBV6-5; D gene: TRBD2; J gene: TRBJ2-1; CDR3 protein: CASSYSLAGGSGEQFF; CDR3 DNA: TGTGCCAGCAGTTACTCTCTAGCGGGAGGGAGTGGTGAGCAGTTCTTC
clone size: -; V gene: TRBV10-3; D gene: TRBD1; J gene: TRBJ2-7; CDR3 protein: CAISEGGDRGYEQYF; CDR3 DNA: TGTGCCATCAGTGAGGGGGGGGACAGGGGCTACGAGCAGTACTTC
clone size: -; V gene: TRBV27; D gene: -; J gene: TRBJ1-2; CDR3 protein: CASRMDSNYGYTF; CDR3 DNA: TGTGCCAGCAGGATGGACAGTAACTATGGCTACACCTTC
clone size: few; V gene: TRBV9; D gene: -; J gene: TRBJ1-4; CDR3 protein: CASSRTATNEKLFF; CDR3 DNA: TGTGCCAGCAGCCGGACAGCTACTAATGAAAAACTGTTTTTT
clone size: many; V gene: TRBV7-9; D gene: -; J gene: TRBJ1-1; CDR3 protein: CASSMKGANTEAFF; CDR3 DNA: TGTGCCAGCAGCATGAAGGGAGCGAACACTGAAGCTTTCTTT
clone size: -; V gene: TRBV11-2; D gene: -; J gene: TRBJ2-5; CDR3 protein: CASSLGVGGETQYF; CDR3 DNA: TGTGCCAGCAGCTTAGGGGTCGGGGGAGAGACCCAGTACTTC
clone size: -; V gene: TRBV6-1; D gene: -; J gene: TRBJ2-3; CDR3 protein: CASSGADTQYF; CDR3 DNA: TGTGCCAGCTCAGGGGCAGATACGCAGTATTTT
clone size: -; V gene: TRBV7-3; D gene: -; J gene: TRBJ2-2; CDR3 protein: CASSWGVNTGELFF; CDR3 DNA: TGTGCCAGCAGCTGGGGGGTGAACACCGGGGAGCTGTTTTTT
clone size: -; V gene: TRBV23-1; D gene: TRBD1; J gene: TRBJ1-5; CDR3 protein: CASRPDRGLNQPQHF; CDR3 DNA: TGCGCCAGCAGACCCGACAGGGGACTTAATCAGCCCCAGCATTTT
clone size: -; V gene: TRBV7-6; D gene: -; J gene: TRBJ2-5; CDR3 protein: CASSRFGAQETQYF; CDR3 DNA: TGTGCCAGCAGCCGGTTTGGGGCCCAAGAGACCCAGTACTTC
clone size: -; V gene: TRBV5-6; D gene: TRBD1; J gene: TRBJ2-6; CDR3 protein: CASSADRVNHYSGANVLTF; CDR3 DNA: TGTGCCAGCAGCGCGGACAGGGTGAATCATTACTCTGGGGCCAACGTCCTGACTTTC
clone size: -; V gene: TRBV7-6; D gene: -; J gene: TRBJ1-1; CDR3 protein: CASALGARHPEAFF; CDR3 DNA: TGTGCCAGCGCCTTAGGGGCACGACACCCTGAAGCTTTCTTT
clone size: -; V gene: TRBV15; D gene: -; J gene: TRBJ2-7; CDR3 protein: CATSKERGLKSYEQYF; CDR3 DNA: TGTGCCACCAGCAAAGAAAGGGGGTTAAAGTCCTACGAGCAGTACTTC
clone size: -; V gene: TRBV7-8; D gene: TRBD1; J gene: TRBJ1-4; CDR3 protein: CASSLQEGQGAEKLFF; CDR3 DNA: TGTGCCAGCAGCTTACAGGAGGGACAGGGCGCTGAAAAACTGTTTTTT
clone size: few; V gene: TRBV28; D gene: -; J gene: TRBJ1-2; CDR3 protein: CASISTGSGYTF; CDR3 DNA: TGTGCCAGCATCTCTACAGGGAGTGGCTACACCTTC
clone size: -; V gene: TRBV19; D gene: -; J gene: TRBJ2-1; CDR3 protein: CASSYSGNEQFF; CDR3 DNA: TGTGCCAGTAGCTACAGTGGCAATGAGCAGTTCTTC
clone size: -; V gene: TRBV27; D gene: TRBD2; J gene: TRBJ2-7; CDR3 protein: CASSRGSSGAYEQYF; CDR3 DNA: TGTGCCAGCAGCCGAGGGTCTAGCGGGGCCTACGAGCAGTACTTC
clone size: once; V gene: TRBV27; D gene: -; J gene: TRBJ2-5; CDR3 protein: CASSPNQETQYF; CDR3 DNA: TGTGCCAGCAGTCCCAACCAAGAGACCCAGTACTTC
clone size: -; V gene: TRBV7-6; D gene: TRBD1; J gene: TRBJ2-2; CDR3 protein: CASSLYLTGGTGELFF; CDR3 DNA: TGTGCCAGCAGCTTGTATCTGACAGGGGGCACCGGGGAGCTGTTTTTT
clone size: -; V gene: TRBV7-3; D gene: -; J gene: TRBJ2-7; CDR3 protein: CASSQGLGHEQYF; CDR3 DNA: TGTGCCAGCAGCCAGGGGTTAGGTCACGAGCAGTACTTC
clone size: -; V gene: TRBV2; D gene: TRBD1; J gene: TRBJ1-1; CDR3 protein: CASRGTDNTEAFF; CDR3 DNA: TGTGCCAGCAGAGGGACAGATAACACTGAAGCTTTCTTT
clone size: -; V gene: TRBV19; D gene: -; J gene: TRBJ1-2; CDR3 protein: CASRTTDSSNYGYTF; CDR3 DNA: TGTGCCAGTAGGACAACGGACAGTTCTAACTATGGCTACACCTTC
clone size: once; V gene: TRBV19; D gene: -; J gene: TRBJ1-1; CDR3 protein: CASSRGNTEAFF; CDR3 DNA: TGTGCCAGTAGTCGAGGGAACACTGAAGCTTTCTTT
clone size: -; V gene: TRBV7-2; D gene: TRBD1; J gene: TRBJ1-2; CDR3 protein: CASRAIGRGLVDGYTF; CDR3 DNA: TGTGCCAGCAGGGCAATAGGAAGGGGGCTGGTAGATGGCTACACCTTC
clone size: once; V gene: TRBV5-4; D gene: TRBD2; J gene: TRBJ2-5; CDR3 protein: CASSLKGLAMETQYF; CDR3 DNA: TGTGCCAGCAGCTTGAAGGGACTAGCGATGGAGACCCAGTACTTC